A selection of T cell receptor beta chains follows, all from one sample in a study of T cells in localized non-small cell lung cancer. Generated by immunoSEQ multiplex PCR, the TCRdb table keeps only in-frame clones and is missing some. Of 15,000 to 20,000 clones listed, about 88% are singletons. The input for sequencing was peripheral blood, taken before any cancer treatment. Receptor source: a female donor older than 55 with stage III squamous cell lung carcinoma. The CDR3 runs from the conserved cysteine through the conserved F or W. A D gene is named only where the DNA matches it firmly. Size values are once, few and many counts, or a class for expanded clones, and some rows have none.

j_call,v_call,d_call,clone_size,cdr3_nt,cdr3_aa
TRBJ2-7,TRBV11-2,TRBD2,-,TGTGCCAGCAGCTTCCCTTCAACTAGCGGGGGCTACGAGCAGTACTTC,CASSFPSTSGGYEQYF
TRBJ2-7,TRBV11-2,TRBD1,-,TGTGCCAGCAGCCCAGCTTGGGGGACAGGAGGCTACGAGCAGTACTTC,CASSPAWGTGGYEQYF
TRBJ1-5,TRBV21-1,-,-,TGTGCCAGCAGCAAAGAACACGGCAATCAGCCCCAGCATTTT,CASSKEHGNQPQHF
TRBJ2-1,TRBV6-4,TRBD1,-,TGTGCCAGCAGTGACAGGGGGCGCGTAGGCCACAATGAGCAGTTCTTC,CASSDRGRVGHNEQFF
TRBJ1-2,TRBV9,-,-,TGTGCCAGCAGCGAGGGTGAATGGGGCTATGGCTACACCTTC,CASSEGEWGYGYTF
TRBJ2-5,TRBV27,-,-,TGTGCCAGCAGTTTAGGGGAGACCCAGTACTTC,CASSLGETQYF
TRBJ2-1,TRBV29-1,TRBD2,-,TGCAGCGTTGAAGGGGGACTAGGGGTCAGCTCCTACAATGAGCAGTTCTTC,CSVEGGLGVSSYNEQFF
TRBJ2-1,TRBV19,TRBD2,-,TGTGCCAGTAGTACTAGCGGTTACAATGAGCAGTTCTTC,CASSTSGYNEQFF
TRBJ1-2,TRBV28,TRBD1,-,TGTGCCACCGAGACGGGACAGGTCTGGGATGGCTACACCTTC,CATETGQVWDGYTF
TRBJ2-5,TRBV6-5,-,-,TGTGCCAGCAGTTACGCGGTCCAAGAGACCCAGTACTTC,CASSYAVQETQYF
TRBJ2-7,TRBV28,TRBD2,-,TGTGCCAGCAGTTTTAGGACTAGCGTTGGGGGGTACGAGCAGTACTTC,CASSFRTSVGGYEQYF
TRBJ1-2,TRBV6-1,-,-,TGTGCCAGCAGTGAAGCAGGGGTGAGTGGCTACACCTTC,CASSEAGVSGYTF
TRBJ1-1,TRBV5-6,TRBD1,-,TGTGCCAGCAGCAGACAGGGAAACACTGAAGCTTTCTTT,CASSRQGNTEAFF
TRBJ1-3,TRBV10-3,-,-,TGTGCCATCGGAGTACCCGGCTCTGGAAACACCATATATTTT,CAIGVPGSGNTIYF
TRBJ1-1,TRBV28,TRBD1,-,TGTGCCAGCAGTCCTGGAAACAGGGGAATGAACACTGAAGCTTTCTTT,CASSPGNRGMNTEAFF
TRBJ2-1,TRBV27,TRBD2,-,TGTGCCAGCAGCCCAATCGGGCTAGCGGGAACCAATGAGCAGTTCTTC,CASSPIGLAGTNEQFF
TRBJ1-1,TRBV15,TRBD1,-,TGTGCCACCAGCAGAGGCCTCGGACAGGGGCTCGCTGAAGCTTTCTTT,CATSRGLGQGLAEAFF
TRBJ2-1,TRBV19,-,once,TGTGCCAGTAGCCAGACTAGACAAACCTACAATGAGCAGTTCTTC,CASSQTRQTYNEQFF
TRBJ2-2,TRBV7-2,-,-,TGTGCCAGCAGCCCGAGGGGGGATCGACCGAACACCGGGGAGCTGTTTTTT,CASSPRGDRPNTGELFF
TRBJ2-7,TRBV14,TRBD1,-,TGTGCCAGCAGCTTGCAGACCGGGACAGGGAATTACGAGCAGTACTTC,CASSLQTGTGNYEQYF
TRBJ2-1,TRBV9,TRBD2,-,TGTGCCAGCAGCGTAGGCGGGGGCTGGAGCGGGGGAGTAAATGAGCAGTTCTTC,CASSVGGGWSGGVNEQFF
TRBJ2-2,TRBV18,TRBD1,few,TGTGCCAGCTCACCACGAATGGGACAGGGGAACACCGGGGAGCTGTTTTTT,CASSPRMGQGNTGELFF
TRBJ2-3,TRBV9,TRBD2,-,TGTGCCAGCACACTAGCGGGGGGGCAAGATACGCAGTATTTT,CASTLAGGQDTQYF
TRBJ2-3,TRBV13,TRBD2,-,TGTGCCAGCAGCTTAGCCCGACTAGCGGGAGTTGCAGATACGCAGTATTTT,CASSLARLAGVADTQYF
TRBJ2-3,TRBV10-3,TRBD2,-,TGTGCCATCAGTGAGTTGACTAGCGGAACTAGCACAGATACGCAGTATTTT,CAISELTSGTSTDTQYF